These T cell receptor beta chains were read from a single sample in a study of blood T cells in healthy people across ages. TCRdb re-called the 5' RACE reads through MiXCR, storing one row per CDR3 protein. The table has about 640,000 distinct CDR3 sequences, 45% to 65% seen once. Input material: blood. Source of these receptors: a man in his sixties in good health. The CDR3 runs from the conserved cysteine through the conserved F or W. Each record gives: V gene, clone size, D gene, J gene, CDR3 protein, CDR3 DNA. D genes are given only for firm matches. Part of the rows lack a size; the others show once, few, many or a class for expanded clones.

TRBV20-1	.	TRBD2	TRBJ2-7	CSARGLAGGYEQYF	TGCAGTGCTAGAGGGCTAGCGGGGGGCTACGAGCAGTACTTC
TRBV14	once	TRBD2	TRBJ2-3	CASRLTSGSTDTQYF	TGTGCCAGCAGACTGACTAGCGGGAGCACAGATACGCAGTATTTT
TRBV7-9	.	.	TRBJ2-5	CASGAGAQETQYF	TGTGCCTCGGGGGCGGGGGCCCAAGAGACCCAGTACTTC
TRBV5-1	.	.	TRBJ2-7	CASTPSGGGYEQYF	TGCGCCAGCACCCCCTCAGGGGGGGGCTACGAGCAGTACTTC
TRBV10-3	.	TRBD2	TRBJ2-5	CASTPSGGTGEETQYF	TGTGCCTCTACGCCTAGCGGGGGCACCGGTGAAGAGACCCAGTACTTC
TRBV3-1	.	.	TRBJ1-1	CASSQEFTEAFF	TGTGCCAGCAGCCAAGAATTTACAGAAGCTTTCTTT
TRBV5-5	.	.	TRBJ2-1	CASSLHTGQQFF	TGTGCCAGCAGCTTGCATACGGGGCAGCAGTTCTTC
TRBV29-1	few	.	TRBJ1-4	CSAAARAVNEKLFF	TGCAGCGCTGCCGCGAGGGCAGTTAATGAAAAGCTGTTTTTT
TRBV12-3/TRBV12-4	.	.	TRBJ1-1	CASSLFSVNTEAFF	TGTGCCAGCAGTTTATTTTCGGTGAACACTGAAGCTTTCTTT
TRBV29-1	few	.	TRBJ2-7	CSVAPVRAGYEQYF	TGCAGCGTTGCCCCTGTTCGGGCAGGGTACGAGCAGTACTTC
TRBV20-1	few	TRBD1	TRBJ2-5	CSARSGTGRETQYF	TGCAGTGCTAGATCCGGGACAGGGAGGGAGACCCAGTACTTC
TRBV11-2	many	TRBD1	TRBJ2-6	CASSLEGQGSGANVLTF	TGTGCCAGCAGCTTAGAGGGACAGGGCTCTGGGGCCAACGTCCTGACTTTC
TRBV12-3/TRBV12-4	.	TRBD1	TRBJ2-5	CASSLAGQGFQETQYF	TGTGCCAGCAGTTTAGCGGGACAGGGGTTCCAAGAGACCCAGTACTTC
TRBV11-2	.	.	TRBJ2-7	CASSLGQYNEQYF	TGTGCCAGCAGCTTGGGACAATACAATGAGCAGTACTTC
TRBV5-1	many	.	TRBJ2-1	CASSPVGGPYNEQFF	TGCGCCAGCAGTCCTGTGGGGGGTCCTTACAATGAGCAGTTCTTC
TRBV7-2	.	TRBD2	TRBJ2-3	CASSLGTSGTPSTDTQYF	TGTGCCAGCAGCTTAGGGACTAGCGGGACTCCTAGCACAGATACGCAGTATTTT
TRBV9	.	TRBD2	TRBJ2-4	CASSVGLARNIQYF	TGTGCCAGCAGCGTAGGACTAGCCAGGAACATTCAGTACTTC
TRBV10-3	.	TRBD1	TRBJ1-2	CAINQDRKYGYTF	TGTGCCATCAATCAGGACAGGAAGTATGGCTACACCTTC
TRBV25-1	.	.	TRBJ2-3	CASSEWAGGTDTQYF	TGTGCCAGCAGTGAATGGGCAGGCGGCACAGATACGCAGTATTTT
TRBV27	.	.	TRBJ2-5	CASSWGRRSPETQYF	TGTGCCAGCAGTTGGGGCCGAAGGTCCCCAGAGACCCAGTACTTC
TRBV6-1	.	.	TRBJ1-6	CAGSVPGADSPLHF	TGTGCCGGCAGCGTGCCGGGGGCAGATTCACCCCTCCACTTT
TRBV10-3	.	TRBD2	TRBJ2-1	CAISGTSGGTSYNEQFF	TGTGCCATCAGTGGGACTAGCGGAGGGACGTCCTACAATGAGCAGTTCTTC
TRBV20-1	few	.	TRBJ2-4	CSASQGIQYF	TGCAGTGCTAGCCAGGGCATTCAGTACTTC
TRBV27	.	.	TRBJ1-2	CASSVGSRGGYTF	TGTGCCAGCAGTGTAGGTTCCAGGGGAGGCTACACCTTC
TRBV7-7	.	TRBD2	TRBJ2-3	CASSQGLGGDTQYF	TGTGCCAGCAGCCAGGGACTAGGTGGCGATACGCAGTATTTT
TRBV28	.	TRBD1	TRBJ1-4	CASSLTGGADNEKLFF	TGTGCCAGCAGTCTGACAGGGGGAGCAGATAATGAAAAACTGTTTTTT
TRBV20-1	few	.	TRBJ1-1	CSAREMVAEAFF	TGCAGTGCTAGAGAGATGGTGGCTGAAGCTTTCTTT
TRBV20-1	.	.	TRBJ1-2	CSATDGGYGYTF	TGCAGTGCTACCGACGGAGGCTATGGCTACACCTTC
TRBV19	.	.	TRBJ1-5	CASSRTRDSNQPQHF	TGTGCCAGTAGTAGAACCCGGGACAGCAATCAGCCCCAGCATTTT
TRBV29-1	.	TRBD2	TRBJ2-1	CSVARTSGGEGQFF	TGCAGCGTTGCCCGGACTAGCGGGGGGGAGGGGCAGTTCTTC
TRBV28	few	.	TRBJ2-5	CASIEGGGETQYF	TGTGCCAGTATCGAAGGAGGGGGGGAGACCCAGTACTTC
TRBV20-1	few	.	TRBJ2-3	CSALDLGTQYF	TGCAGTGCCCTGGACCTGGGTACGCAGTATTTT
TRBV4-1	few	TRBD1	TRBJ1-4	CASSHEDRGLREKLFF	TGCGCCAGCAGCCACGAAGACAGGGGCCTTCGAGAAAAACTGTTTTTT
TRBV2	.	.	TRBJ2-5	CASTSTGPRGTQYF	TGTGCCAGCACCTCGACGGGGCCTCGGGGGACCCAGTACTTC
TRBV7-9	.	.	TRBJ2-5	CASSSPLGWTQYF	TGTGCCAGCAGCTCCCCACTAGGGTGGACCCAGTACTTC
TRBV7-9	.	.	TRBJ1-3	CASSFGGVQNTIYF	TGTGCCAGCAGTTTCGGAGGGGTCCAAAACACCATATATTTT
TRBV13	.	.	TRBJ2-3	CASSSGTGRSTDTQYF	TGTGCCAGCAGCTCCGGGACTGGAAGGAGCACAGATACGCAGTATTTT
TRBV12-3/TRBV12-4	.	.	TRBJ1-2	CASSAHERNYGYTF	TGTGCCAGCAGTGCCCATGAGCGGAACTATGGCTACACCTTC
TRBV6-2/TRBV6-3	.	.	TRBJ2-4	CASAGTSNIQYF	TGTGCCAGCGCGGGGACTTCAAACATTCAGTACTTC
TRBV6-2/TRBV6-3	many	.	TRBJ2-1	CASSRGNEQFF	TGTGCCAGCAGCCGGGGTAATGAGCAGTTCTTC
TRBV5-1	.	.	TRBJ1-4	CASSLENEKLFF	TGCGCCAGCAGCTTGGAAAATGAAAAACTGTTTTTT
TRBV18	.	.	TRBJ2-3	CASSPVETDVGDTQYF	TGTGCCAGCTCACCGGTAGAGACGGACGTCGGAGATACGCAGTATTTT
TRBV5-6	few	TRBD2	TRBJ2-7	CASSLTSGGAYEQYF	TGTGCCAGCAGCTTGACTAGCGGGGGTGCCTACGAACAGTACTTC
TRBV12-3/TRBV12-4	.	TRBD1	TRBJ2-4	CASSLRRGLGVIQYF	TGTGCCAGCTCCCTCCGTAGGGGGCTTGGGGTCATTCAGTACTTC
TRBV25-1	.	.	TRBJ1-2	CASSERSYGYTF	TGTGCCAGCAGTGAACGCAGCTATGGCTACACCTTC
TRBV10-3	many	.	TRBJ2-5	CAISESETQYF	TGTGCCATCAGTGAGTCGGAGACCCAGTACTTC
TRBV7-2	.	TRBD1	TRBJ2-1	CASNLDRVNNEQFF	TGTGCCAGCAACTTAGACAGGGTTAACAATGAGCAGTTCTTC
TRBV4-2	.	.	TRBJ1-2	CASSQGGAGAYGYTF	TGTGCCAGCAGCCAAGGGGGCGCTGGTGCCTATGGCTACACCTTC
TRBV7-7	.	.	TRBJ2-3	CASSPMTVTDTQYF	TGTGCCAGCAGCCCGATGACTGTCACAGATACGCAGTATTTT
TRBV28	.	.	TRBJ1-5	CASKDGPGPQHF	TGTGCCAGCAAGGACGGCCCGGGGCCCCAGCATTTT
TRBV29-1	.	TRBD1	TRBJ2-7	CSVGDRGRRNEQYF	TGCAGCGTAGGGGACAGGGGGCGCCGCAACGAGCAGTACTTC
TRBV20-1	.	.	TRBJ2-1	CSARDPRVIGAYNEQFF	TGCAGTGCTAGAGATCCGCGAGTGATCGGGGCCTACAATGAGCAGTTCTTC
TRBV6-2/TRBV6-3	.	TRBD2	TRBJ2-3	CASSYYPGLAATDTQYF	TGTGCCAGCAGTTACTATCCGGGACTAGCGGCCACAGATACGCAGTATTTT
TRBV2	.	.	TRBJ2-5	CASSEQGLEQYF	TGTGCCAGCAGTGAACAGGGCTTGGAGCAGTACTTC